This T cell receptor beta chain was documented in a study of shared clonotypes between healthy human individuals. Template for every sorted-subset replicate PCR totaled 150 to 250 ng DNA, roughly 30,000 T cell genomes. The method was immunoSEQ multiplex PCR; TCRdb's version includes in-frame clones alone and lacks a portion of them. The table has under 350,000 clones, roughly 91% seen once. Healthy HIV-negative adults without recent acute infections or vaccinations served as donors. With regard to this clone: Its specificity is unknown.

The germline V and J ends were trimmed by 6 bases and 0 bases, with 16 bases remaining between them. Germline CDR1 GTSNPN, CDR2 SVGIG (reference sequence). This CDR3 has 15 amino acids. Study outcomes and limitations: Apart from blood, nothing was sampled; tissue repertoires likely differ.

This chain links TRBV30 with TRBJ2-3; D gene unclear. The clonotype was recovered from a man aged 18 to 35 in good health. The sample was memory CD8+ T cells sorted from blood. Subset specified: CD45RO+ cells pooled with CCR7-negative TemRA cells. The CDR3 is CACGSTVSSTDTQYF. For the CDR3, the DNA is TGTGCCTGCGGGTCGACCGTTTCGAGCACAGATACGCAGTATTTT.